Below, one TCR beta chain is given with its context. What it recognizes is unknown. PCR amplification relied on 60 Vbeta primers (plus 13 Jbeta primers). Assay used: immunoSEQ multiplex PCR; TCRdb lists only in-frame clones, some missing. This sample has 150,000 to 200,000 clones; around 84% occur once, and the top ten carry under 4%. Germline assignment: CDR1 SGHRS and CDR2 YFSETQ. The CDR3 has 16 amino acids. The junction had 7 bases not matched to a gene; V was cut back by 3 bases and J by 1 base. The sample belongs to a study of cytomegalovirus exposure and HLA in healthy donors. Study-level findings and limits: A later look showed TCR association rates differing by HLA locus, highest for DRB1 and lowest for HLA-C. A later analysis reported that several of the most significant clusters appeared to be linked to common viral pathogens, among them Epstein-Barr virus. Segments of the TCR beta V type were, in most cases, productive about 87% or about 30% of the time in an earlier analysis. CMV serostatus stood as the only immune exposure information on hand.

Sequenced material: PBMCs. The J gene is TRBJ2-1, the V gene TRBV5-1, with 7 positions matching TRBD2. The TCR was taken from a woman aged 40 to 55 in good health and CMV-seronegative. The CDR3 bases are TGCGCCAGCAGCTCCCGCCCGGGGGGATCCTACAATGAGCAGTTCTTC. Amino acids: CASSSRPGGSYNEQFF.